These T cell receptor beta chains were read from a single sample in a study of blood T cell repertoires in COVID-19. Only in-frame clones appear in the TCRdb table, and some are missing; sequencing was by immunoSEQ multiplex PCR. Among 150,000 to 200,000 clones listed, around four fifths were seen once. Sequenced material: peripheral blood. The receptors here all came from a man between 65 and 80 years old with acute or convalescent COVID-19. The CDR3 runs from the conserved cysteine through the conserved F or W. Fields, in order: V gene, J gene, CDR3 protein.

v_gene: TRBV3-1/TRBV3-2; j_gene: TRBJ1-1; CDR3aa: CASSRRQVPEAFF
v_gene: TRBV4-3; j_gene: TRBJ1-2; CDR3aa: CASSQDRTGDGYTF
v_gene: TRBV5-4; j_gene: TRBJ2-5; CDR3aa: CASSLGNLAGYETQYF
v_gene: TRBV11-2; j_gene: TRBJ2-7; CDR3aa: CASSVAGNTKEQYF
v_gene: TRBV27; j_gene: TRBJ2-7; CDR3aa: CASSSTGTGGFREQYF
v_gene: TRBV6-1; j_gene: TRBJ2-7; CDR3aa: CASSEPGQGLPYEQYF
v_gene: TRBV14; j_gene: TRBJ2-5; CDR3aa: CASSQAGLAGQETQYF
v_gene: TRBV7-2; j_gene: TRBJ2-1; CDR3aa: CASSLFASGSYNEQFF
v_gene: TRBV7-5; j_gene: TRBJ1-5; CDR3aa: CVRSLFQVYSNQPQHF
v_gene: TRBV5-1; j_gene: TRBJ2-3; CDR3aa: CASSLQDPLRDTQYF
v_gene: TRBV9; j_gene: TRBJ2-2; CDR3aa: CASSTQTGTGIPGELFF
v_gene: TRBV3-1/TRBV3-2; j_gene: TRBJ2-3; CDR3aa: CASSLSGSKDTQYF
v_gene: TRBV6-5; j_gene: TRBJ2-5; CDR3aa: CASSYGTGGIGQYF
v_gene: TRBV9; j_gene: TRBJ2-2; CDR3aa: CASSVDITGELFF
v_gene: TRBV5-1; j_gene: TRBJ2-5; CDR3aa: CASWDIDVETQYF
v_gene: TRBV18; j_gene: TRBJ2-1; CDR3aa: CASSTSSEGDEQFF
v_gene: TRBV6-5; j_gene: TRBJ2-7; CDR3aa: CASGTGSYEQYF
v_gene: TRBV10-3; j_gene: TRBJ2-3; CDR3aa: CAISASGGADTQYF
v_gene: TRBV5-1; j_gene: TRBJ2-7; CDR3aa: CASCLNTGPYEQYF
v_gene: TRBV6-5; j_gene: TRBJ1-1; CDR3aa: CASSYQVSTEAFF
v_gene: TRBV7-6; j_gene: TRBJ2-2; CDR3aa: CASSLVLGGTGELFF
v_gene: TRBV7-9; j_gene: TRBJ1-2; CDR3aa: CASSLRLGTEGDNYGYTF
v_gene: TRBV27; j_gene: TRBJ2-4; CDR3aa: CASSSTKAGAPKNIQYF
v_gene: TRBV6-6; j_gene: TRBJ1-5; CDR3aa: CASSQGTDRGKWTQHF
v_gene: TRBV14; j_gene: TRBJ1-5; CDR3aa: CASSQDHSQPQHF
v_gene: TRBV28; j_gene: TRBJ2-5; CDR3aa: CASRAGWTQYF
v_gene: TRBV9; j_gene: TRBJ2-5; CDR3aa: CASSVAGEQETQYF
v_gene: TRBV11-2; j_gene: TRBJ2-3; CDR3aa: CASSPASLAGGTSTDTQYF
v_gene: TRBV23-1; j_gene: TRBJ2-3; CDR3aa: CASRVVYTDTQYF
v_gene: TRBV5-6; j_gene: TRBJ2-7; CDR3aa: CASSAGLAGGRLPYEQYF
v_gene: TRBV9; j_gene: TRBJ2-7; CDR3aa: CASSATGAGYEQYF
v_gene: TRBV5-1; j_gene: TRBJ2-1; CDR3aa: CASSLAAGGSSYNEQFF
v_gene: TRBV6-5; j_gene: TRBJ2-5; CDR3aa: CASRYTGGSETQYF
v_gene: TRBV28; j_gene: TRBJ1-2; CDR3aa: CASSLYRQADYGYTF
v_gene: TRBV29-1; j_gene: TRBJ1-1; CDR3aa: CSSLRGVTGGVEAFF
v_gene: TRBV6-2/TRBV6-3; j_gene: TRBJ1-5; CDR3aa: CASSAYRVGNQPQHF
v_gene: TRBV13; j_gene: TRBJ1-2; CDR3aa: CASSLGTGGAFSYGYTF
v_gene: TRBV7-9; j_gene: TRBJ2-3; CDR3aa: CASSFRTSGATDTQYF
v_gene: TRBV28; j_gene: TRBJ2-5; CDR3aa: CASSLTGGSRETQYF
v_gene: TRBV27; j_gene: TRBJ2-5; CDR3aa: CASSLHGRSEETQYF
v_gene: TRBV28; j_gene: TRBJ1-4; CDR3aa: CASSLSDSVGKLFF
v_gene: TRBV29-1; j_gene: TRBJ2-3; CDR3aa: CSVRGLGGSGVADTQYF
v_gene: TRBV19; j_gene: TRBJ1-1; CDR3aa: CASSILSRNTEAFF
v_gene: TRBV19; j_gene: TRBJ2-7; CDR3aa: CASSIEPLAGVSGEQYF
v_gene: TRBV6-2/TRBV6-3; j_gene: TRBJ2-7; CDR3aa: CASSQLIKEQYF